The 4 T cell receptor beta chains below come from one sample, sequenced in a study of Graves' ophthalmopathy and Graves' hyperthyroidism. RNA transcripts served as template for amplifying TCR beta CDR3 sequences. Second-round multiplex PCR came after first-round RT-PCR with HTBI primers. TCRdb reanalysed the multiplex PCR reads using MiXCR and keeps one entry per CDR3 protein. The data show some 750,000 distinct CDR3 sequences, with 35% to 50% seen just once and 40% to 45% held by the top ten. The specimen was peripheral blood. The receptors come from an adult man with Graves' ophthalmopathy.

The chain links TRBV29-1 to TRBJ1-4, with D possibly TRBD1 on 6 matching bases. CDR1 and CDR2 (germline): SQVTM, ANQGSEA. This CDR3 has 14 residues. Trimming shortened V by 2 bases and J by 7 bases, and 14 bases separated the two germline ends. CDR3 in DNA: TGCAGCGTTGAACCTCAGGGGACGAGTGAAAAACTGTTTTTT. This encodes CSVEPQGTSEKLFF.

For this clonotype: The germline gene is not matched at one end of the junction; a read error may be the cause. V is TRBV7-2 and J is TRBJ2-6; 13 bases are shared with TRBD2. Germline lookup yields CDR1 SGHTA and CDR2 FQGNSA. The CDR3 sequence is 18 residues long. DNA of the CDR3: TGCGCCAGCAGCCAAGGGACTAGCGGGGCCTCTGGGGCCAACGTCCTGACTTTC. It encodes CASSQGTSGASGANVLTF.

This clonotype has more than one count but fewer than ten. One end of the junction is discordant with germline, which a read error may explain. CDR3 nucleotides: TGCGCCAGCAGCCAAGCCATAGGGCAGGTGCAGTACTTC. This codes for CASSQAIGQVQYF. This chain joins TRBV7-2 and TRBJ2-7, with no clear D. The CDR3 totals 13 residues. The V gene's germline CDR1 is SGHTA and CDR2 FQGNSA.

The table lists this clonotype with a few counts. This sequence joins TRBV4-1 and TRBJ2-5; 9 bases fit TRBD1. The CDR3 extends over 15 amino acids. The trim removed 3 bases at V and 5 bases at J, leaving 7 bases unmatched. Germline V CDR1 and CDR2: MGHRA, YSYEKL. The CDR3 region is CASSQTGGISETQYF. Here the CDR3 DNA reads TGCGCCAGCAGCCAGACAGGGGGGATCTCGGAGACCCAGTACTTC.